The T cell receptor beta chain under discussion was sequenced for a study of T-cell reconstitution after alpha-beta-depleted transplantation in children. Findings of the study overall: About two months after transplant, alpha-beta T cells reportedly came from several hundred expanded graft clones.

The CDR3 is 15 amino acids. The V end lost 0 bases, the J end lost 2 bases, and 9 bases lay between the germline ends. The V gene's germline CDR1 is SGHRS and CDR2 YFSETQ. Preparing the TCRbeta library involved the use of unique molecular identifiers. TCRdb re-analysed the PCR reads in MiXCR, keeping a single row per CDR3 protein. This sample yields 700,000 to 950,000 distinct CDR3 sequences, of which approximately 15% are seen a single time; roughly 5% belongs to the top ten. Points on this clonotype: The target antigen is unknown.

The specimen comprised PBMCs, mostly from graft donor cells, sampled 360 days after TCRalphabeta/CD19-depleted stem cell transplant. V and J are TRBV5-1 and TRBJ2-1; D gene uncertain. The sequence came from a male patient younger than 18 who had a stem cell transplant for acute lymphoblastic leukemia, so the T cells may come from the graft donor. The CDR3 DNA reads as TGCGCCAGCAGCTTGGTGGGTACTACCTACAATGAGCAGTTCTTC. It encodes CASSLVGTTYNEQFF.